This note documents a single TCR beta chain sequence. Sequencing used immunoSEQ multiplex PCR; TCRdb keeps in-frame clones, though not all of them. The sample holds more than 90,000 clones, about 91% seen once. This specimen belongs to a study of cytomegalovirus exposure and HLA in healthy donors. Germline CDR1 SQVTM, CDR2 ANQGSEA. The CDR3 totals 15 residues. V was clipped by 6 bases and J by 6 bases; unmatched bases: 9. J is TRBJ2-3 and V is TRBV29-1; 13 bases are a match to TRBD2. This clonotype was sampled from a man aged 18 to 29 in good health and CMV-seronegative. Sequencing was performed on PBMCs. In nucleotides, the CDR3 is TGCAGCGTAGACGGGACTAGCGGGAACCTGGATACGCAGTATTTT. This codes for CSVDGTSGNLDTQYF.